This T cell receptor beta chain was sequenced in a study of blood T cell repertoires in COVID-19. Study-wide background: There were acute and convalescent COVID-19 samples, and they came from the United States, Italy and Spain. In each case, the material was cDNA or gDNA derived from T cells, B-cell-depleted T cells, or PBMCs.

The CDR3 covers 13 residues. The trim removed 7 bases at V and 5 bases at J, leaving 7 bases unmatched. Germline CDR1 is MNHEY and CDR2 is SVGAGI. Study processing details: Amplified reference gene primers provided the basis for estimating nucleated cell counts. Clones were read by immunoSEQ multiplex PCR, and TCRdb kept only the in-frame ones, dropping some. D and trimming come from the DNA, and the V and J calls and clone size come from that table. There are fewer than 80,000 clones in the sample; roughly 90% occur only once, and 6.9% lies in the top ten. This clonotype was obtained from a human donor in a cohort sampled during active COVID-19. What was sequenced was peripheral blood. The chain is built from TRBV6-5 and TRBJ2-5, with 7 bases fitting TRBD1. The CDR3 protein is CASKRTGAETQYF. The CDR3 region has the DNA TGTGCCAGCAAAAGAACAGGGGCCGAGACCCAGTACTTC.